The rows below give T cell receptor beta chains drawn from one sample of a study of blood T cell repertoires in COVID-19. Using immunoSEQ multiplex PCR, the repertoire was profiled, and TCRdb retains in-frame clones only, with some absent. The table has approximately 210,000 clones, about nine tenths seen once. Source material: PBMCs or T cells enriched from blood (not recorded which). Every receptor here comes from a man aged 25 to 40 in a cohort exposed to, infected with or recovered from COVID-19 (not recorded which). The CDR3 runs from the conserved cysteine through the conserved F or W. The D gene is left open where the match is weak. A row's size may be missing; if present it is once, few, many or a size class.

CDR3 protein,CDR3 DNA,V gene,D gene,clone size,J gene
CASSQGQGFHNEQFF,TGCGCCAGCAGTCAAGGACAGGGTTTCCACAATGAGCAGTTCTTC,TRBV23-1,TRBD1,.,TRBJ2-1
CASSRRLAGESRFF,TGTGCCAGCAGCCGGAGACTAGCGGGAGAAAGTCGGTTCTTC,TRBV14,TRBD2,few,TRBJ2-1
CASSALVGDRVSLVYEQYF,TGTGCCAGTAGTGCCCTAGTGGGAGACCGGGTCTCGCTTGTGTACGAGCAGTACTTC,TRBV19,.,.,TRBJ2-7
CASSPTAGLYGYTF,TGTGCCAGCTCACCTACAGCGGGCCTGTATGGCTACACCTTC,TRBV18,.,.,TRBJ1-2
CASSYSLNSNQPQHF,TGTGCCAGCAGTTACTCCCTTAATAGCAATCAGCCCCAGCATTTT,TRBV6-5,.,.,TRBJ1-5
CASSYFGGRGDTQYF,TGTGCCAGCAGTTACTTCGGCGGCCGCGGTGATACGCAGTATTTT,TRBV6-5,.,.,TRBJ2-3
CASSMGAATPSTDTQYF,TGTGCCAGTAGTATGGGGGCGGCGACCCCTAGCACAGATACGCAGTATTTT,TRBV19,.,.,TRBJ2-3
CASSMVGLAGGSYEQYF,TGTGCCAGTAGTATGGTCGGACTAGCGGGAGGTTCTTACGAGCAGTACTTC,TRBV19,TRBD2,.,TRBJ2-7
CASSLSTGQGATYEQYF,TGTGCCAGCAGCTTAAGTACGGGACAGGGGGCTACCTACGAGCAGTACTTC,TRBV7-8,TRBD1,.,TRBJ2-7
CASSQGQKAAGELFF,TGCGCCAGCAGCCAAGGCCAAAAAGCCGCGGGGGAGCTGTTTTTT,TRBV4-3,.,.,TRBJ2-2